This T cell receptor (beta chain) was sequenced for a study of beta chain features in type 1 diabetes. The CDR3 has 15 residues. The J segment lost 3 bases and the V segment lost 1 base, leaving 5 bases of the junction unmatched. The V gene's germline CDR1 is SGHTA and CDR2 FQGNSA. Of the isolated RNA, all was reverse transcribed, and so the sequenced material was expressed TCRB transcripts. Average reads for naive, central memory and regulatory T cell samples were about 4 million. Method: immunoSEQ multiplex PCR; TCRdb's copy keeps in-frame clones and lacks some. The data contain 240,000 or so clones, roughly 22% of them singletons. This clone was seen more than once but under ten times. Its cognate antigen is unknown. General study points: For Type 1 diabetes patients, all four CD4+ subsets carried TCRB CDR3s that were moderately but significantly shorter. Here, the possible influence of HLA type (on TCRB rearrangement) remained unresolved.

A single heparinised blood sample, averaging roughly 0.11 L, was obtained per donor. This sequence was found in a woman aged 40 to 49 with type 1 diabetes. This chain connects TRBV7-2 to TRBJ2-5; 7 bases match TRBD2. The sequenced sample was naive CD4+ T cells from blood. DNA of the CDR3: TGTGCCAGCAGCTTAGTTGCGGCGGGAGAAGAGACCCAGTACTTC. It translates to CASSLVAAGEETQYF.